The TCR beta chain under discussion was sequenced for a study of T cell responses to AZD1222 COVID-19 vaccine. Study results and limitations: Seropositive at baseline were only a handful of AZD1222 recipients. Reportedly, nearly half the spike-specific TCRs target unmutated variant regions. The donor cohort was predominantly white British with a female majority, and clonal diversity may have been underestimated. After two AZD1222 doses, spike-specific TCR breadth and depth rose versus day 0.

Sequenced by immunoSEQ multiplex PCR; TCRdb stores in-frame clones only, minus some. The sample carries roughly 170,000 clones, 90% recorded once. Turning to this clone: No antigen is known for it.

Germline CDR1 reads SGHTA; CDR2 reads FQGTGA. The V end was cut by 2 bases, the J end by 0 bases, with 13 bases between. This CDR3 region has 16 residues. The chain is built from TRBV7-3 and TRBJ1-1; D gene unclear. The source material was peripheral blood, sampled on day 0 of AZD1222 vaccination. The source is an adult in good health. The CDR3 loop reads CASSLVPGSMNTEAFF. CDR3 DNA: TGTGCCAGCAGCTTAGTGCCGGGATCCATGAACACTGAAGCTTTCTTT.